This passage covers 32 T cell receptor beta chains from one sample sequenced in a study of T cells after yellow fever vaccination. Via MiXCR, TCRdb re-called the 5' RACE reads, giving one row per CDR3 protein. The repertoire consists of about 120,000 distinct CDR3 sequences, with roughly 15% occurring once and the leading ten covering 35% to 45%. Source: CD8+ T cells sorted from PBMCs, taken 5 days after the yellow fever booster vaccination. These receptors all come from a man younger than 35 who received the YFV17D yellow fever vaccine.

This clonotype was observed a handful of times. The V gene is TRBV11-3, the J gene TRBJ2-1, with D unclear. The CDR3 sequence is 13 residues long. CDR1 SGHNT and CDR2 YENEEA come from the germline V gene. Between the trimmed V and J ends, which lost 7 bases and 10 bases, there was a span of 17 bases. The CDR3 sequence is CASTAGDGVEQFF. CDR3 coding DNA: TGTGCCAGCACGGCTGGCGATGGGGTCGAGCAGTTCTTC.

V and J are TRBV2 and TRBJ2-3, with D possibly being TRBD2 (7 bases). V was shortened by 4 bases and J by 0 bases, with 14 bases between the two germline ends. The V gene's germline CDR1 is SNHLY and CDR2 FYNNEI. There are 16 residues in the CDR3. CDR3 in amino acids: CASSVGGQSSTDTQYF. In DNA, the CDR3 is TGTGCCAGCAGTGTCGGGGGGCAAAGCAGCACAGATACGCAGTATTTT.

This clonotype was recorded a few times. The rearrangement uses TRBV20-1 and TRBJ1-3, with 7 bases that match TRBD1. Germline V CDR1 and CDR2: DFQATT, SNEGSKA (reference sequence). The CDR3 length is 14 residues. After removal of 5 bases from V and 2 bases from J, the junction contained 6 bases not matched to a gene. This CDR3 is CSARTGVAGNTIYF. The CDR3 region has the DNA TGCAGTGCTCGCACAGGGGTGGCTGGAAACACCATATATTTT.

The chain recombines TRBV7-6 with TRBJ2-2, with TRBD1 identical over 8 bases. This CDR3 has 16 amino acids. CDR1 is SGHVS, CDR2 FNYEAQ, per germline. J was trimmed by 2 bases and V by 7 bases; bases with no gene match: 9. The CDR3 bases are TGTGCCAGCACTCCTTTGGGACAGGCCAACACCGGGGAGCTGTTTTTT. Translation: CASTPLGQANTGELFF.

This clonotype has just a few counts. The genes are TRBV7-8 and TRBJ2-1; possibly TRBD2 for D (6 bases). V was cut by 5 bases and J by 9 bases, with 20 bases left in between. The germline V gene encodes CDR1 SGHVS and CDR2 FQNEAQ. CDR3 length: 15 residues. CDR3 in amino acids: CASSTSGGRSSEQFF. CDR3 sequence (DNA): TGTGCCAGCAGCACGTCCGGGGGAAGGTCATCTGAGCAGTTCTTC.

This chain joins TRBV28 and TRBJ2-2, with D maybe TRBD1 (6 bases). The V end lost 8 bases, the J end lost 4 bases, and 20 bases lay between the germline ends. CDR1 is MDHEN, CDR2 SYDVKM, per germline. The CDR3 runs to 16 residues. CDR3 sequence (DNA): TGTGCCAGCCAGTTGAGAACAGGGTTCGGCACCGGGGAGCTGTTTTTT. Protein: CASQLRTGFGTGELFF.

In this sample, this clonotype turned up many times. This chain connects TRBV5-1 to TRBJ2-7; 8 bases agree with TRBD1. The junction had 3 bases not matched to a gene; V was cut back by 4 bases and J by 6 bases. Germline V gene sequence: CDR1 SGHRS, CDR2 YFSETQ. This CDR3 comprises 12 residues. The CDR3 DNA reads TGCGCCAGCAGCCCTGACAGGGGCGAGCAGTACTTC. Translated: CASSPDRGEQYF.

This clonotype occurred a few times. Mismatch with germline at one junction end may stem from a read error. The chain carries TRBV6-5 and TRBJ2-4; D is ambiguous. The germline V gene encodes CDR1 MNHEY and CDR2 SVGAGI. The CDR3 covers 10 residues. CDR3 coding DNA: TGTGCCAGCACGACGCACCTTAGGAACTTC. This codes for CASTTHLRNF.

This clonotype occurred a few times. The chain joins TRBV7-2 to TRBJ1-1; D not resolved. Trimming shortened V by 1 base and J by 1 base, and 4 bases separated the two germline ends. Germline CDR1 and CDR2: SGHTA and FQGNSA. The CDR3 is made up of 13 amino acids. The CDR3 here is CASSLVPNTEAFF. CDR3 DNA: TGTGCCAGCAGCTTAGTCCCGAACACTGAAGCTTTCTTT.

CDR3: CASTVDPGGNVNTEAFF. CDR3 nucleotides: TGTGCCAGCACCGTCGATCCAGGGGGCAACGTGAACACTGAAGCTTTCTTT. The chain is built from TRBV6-5 and TRBJ1-1; the match to TRBD1 covers 8 bases. The J segment lost 0 bases and the V segment lost 7 bases, leaving 13 bases of the junction unmatched. The germline CDR1 and CDR2 sequences are MNHEY and SVGAGI. This CDR3 has 17 amino acids.

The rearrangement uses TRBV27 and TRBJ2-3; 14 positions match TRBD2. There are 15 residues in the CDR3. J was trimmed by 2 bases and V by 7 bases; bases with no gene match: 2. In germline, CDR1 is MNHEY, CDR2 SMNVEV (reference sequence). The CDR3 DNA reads TGTGCCAGCATGGGACTAGCGGGGGTCACAGATACGCAGTATTTT. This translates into CASMGLAGVTDTQYF.

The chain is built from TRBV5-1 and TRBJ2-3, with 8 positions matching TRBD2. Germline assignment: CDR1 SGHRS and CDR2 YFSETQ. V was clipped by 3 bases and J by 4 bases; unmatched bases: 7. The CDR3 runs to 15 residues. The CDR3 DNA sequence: TGCGCCAGCAGCTCGGTCGGGGGGGCTTCAGATACGCAGTATTTT. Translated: CASSSVGGASDTQYF.

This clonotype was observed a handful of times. CDR3 sequence (DNA): TGCGCCAGCAGCCAAGGTACGGGACGTGTGAACACTGAAGCTTTCTTT. Translating gives CASSQGTGRVNTEAFF. The chain carries TRBV4-3 and TRBJ1-1; TRBD1 might be the D (5 bases). Trimming pared 1 base from V and 0 bases from J, leaving 12 bases between. CDR1 LGHNA and CDR2 YSLEER come from the germline V gene. There are 16 residues in the CDR3.

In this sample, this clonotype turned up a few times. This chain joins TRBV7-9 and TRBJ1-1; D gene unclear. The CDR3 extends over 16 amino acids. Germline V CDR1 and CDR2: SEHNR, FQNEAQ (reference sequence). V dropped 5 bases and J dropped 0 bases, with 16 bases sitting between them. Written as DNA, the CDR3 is TGTGCCAGCAGCCCACCGGGTGAAGGGATGAACACTGAAGCTTTCTTT. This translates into CASSPPGEGMNTEAFF.

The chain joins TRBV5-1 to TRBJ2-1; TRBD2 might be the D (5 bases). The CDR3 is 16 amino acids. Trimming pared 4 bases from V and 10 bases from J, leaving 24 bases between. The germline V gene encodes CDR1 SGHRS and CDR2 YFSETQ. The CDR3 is CASSPRYPTRTDEQFF. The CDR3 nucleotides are TGCGCCAGCAGCCCCAGGTATCCTACTAGAACTGACGAGCAGTTCTTC.

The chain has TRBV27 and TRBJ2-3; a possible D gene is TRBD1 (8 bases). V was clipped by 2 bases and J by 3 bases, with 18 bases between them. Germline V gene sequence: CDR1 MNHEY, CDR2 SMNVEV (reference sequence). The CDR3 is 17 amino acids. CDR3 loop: CASSLTSGTGWTDTQYF. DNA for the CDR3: TGTGCCAGCAGTTTAACCAGCGGGACAGGTTGGACAGATACGCAGTATTTT.

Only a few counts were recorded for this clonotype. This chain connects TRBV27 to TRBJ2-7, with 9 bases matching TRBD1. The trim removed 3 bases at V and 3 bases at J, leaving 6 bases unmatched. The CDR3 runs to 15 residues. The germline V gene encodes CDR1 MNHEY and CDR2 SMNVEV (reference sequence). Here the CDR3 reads CASSFLGTGIYEQYF. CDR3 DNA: TGTGCCAGCAGTTTTTTGGGGACAGGGATCTACGAGCAGTACTTC.

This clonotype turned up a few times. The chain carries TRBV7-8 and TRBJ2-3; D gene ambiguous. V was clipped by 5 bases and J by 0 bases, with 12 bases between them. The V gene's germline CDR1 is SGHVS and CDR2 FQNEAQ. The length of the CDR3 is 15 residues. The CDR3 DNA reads TGTGCCAGCAGCCTGACTGAGCGTAGCACAGATACGCAGTATTTT. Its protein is CASSLTERSTDTQYF.

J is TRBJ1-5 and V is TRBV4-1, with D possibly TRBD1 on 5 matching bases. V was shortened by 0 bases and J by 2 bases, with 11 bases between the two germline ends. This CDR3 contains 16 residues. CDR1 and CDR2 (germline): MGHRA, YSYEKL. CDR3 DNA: TGCGCCAGCAGCCAAGATCCGGGGGGAGGCAATCAGCCCCAGCATTTT. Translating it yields CASSQDPGGGNQPQHF.

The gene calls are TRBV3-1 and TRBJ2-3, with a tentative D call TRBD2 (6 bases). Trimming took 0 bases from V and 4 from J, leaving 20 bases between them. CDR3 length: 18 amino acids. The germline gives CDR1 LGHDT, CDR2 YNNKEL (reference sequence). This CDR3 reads CASSQEPRHSGGADTQYF. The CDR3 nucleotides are TGTGCCAGCAGCCAAGAGCCAAGACACTCCGGGGGAGCAGATACGCAGTATTTT.

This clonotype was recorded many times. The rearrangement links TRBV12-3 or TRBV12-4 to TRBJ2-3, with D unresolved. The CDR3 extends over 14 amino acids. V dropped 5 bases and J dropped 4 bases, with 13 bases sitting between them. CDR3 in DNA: TGTGCCAGCAGTGGTAACGTCCTCCCAGATACGCAGTATTTT. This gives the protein CASSGNVLPDTQYF.

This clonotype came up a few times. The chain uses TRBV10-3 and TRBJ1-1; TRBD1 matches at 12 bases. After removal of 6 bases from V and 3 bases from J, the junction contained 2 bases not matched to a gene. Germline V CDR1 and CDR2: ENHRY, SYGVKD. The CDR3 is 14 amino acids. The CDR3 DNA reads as TGTGCCATCAGAGGGACAGGGGGCTACACTGAAGCTTTCTTT. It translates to CAIRGTGGYTEAFF.

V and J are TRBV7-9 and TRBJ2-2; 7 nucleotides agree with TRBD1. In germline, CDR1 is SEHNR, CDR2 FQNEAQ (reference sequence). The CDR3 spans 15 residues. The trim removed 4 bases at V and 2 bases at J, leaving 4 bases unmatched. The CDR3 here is CASSYRGRNTGELFF. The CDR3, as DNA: TGTGCCAGCAGCTACAGGGGACGTAACACCGGGGAGCTGTTTTTT.

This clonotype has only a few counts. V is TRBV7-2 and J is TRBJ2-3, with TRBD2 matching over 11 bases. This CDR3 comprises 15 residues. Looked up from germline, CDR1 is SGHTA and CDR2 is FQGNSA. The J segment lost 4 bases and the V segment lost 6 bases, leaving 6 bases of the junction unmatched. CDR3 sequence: CASRLLAGDSDTQYF. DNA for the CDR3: TGTGCCAGCAGGCTACTAGCGGGGGATTCAGATACGCAGTATTTT.

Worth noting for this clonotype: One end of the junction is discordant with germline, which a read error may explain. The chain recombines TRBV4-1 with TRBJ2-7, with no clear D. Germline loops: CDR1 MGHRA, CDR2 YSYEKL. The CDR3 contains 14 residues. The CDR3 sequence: CASSALDGPSVMDF. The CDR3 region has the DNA TGCGCCAGCAGCGCCCTGGACGGGCCCTCCGTGATGGACTTC.

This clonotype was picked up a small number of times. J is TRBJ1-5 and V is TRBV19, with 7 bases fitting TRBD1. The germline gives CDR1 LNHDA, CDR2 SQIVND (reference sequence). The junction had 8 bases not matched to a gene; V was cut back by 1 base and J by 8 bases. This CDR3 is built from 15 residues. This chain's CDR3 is CASSIGTGLLKPQHF. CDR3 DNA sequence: TGTGCCAGTAGTATAGGGACAGGATTGCTGAAGCCCCAGCATTTT.

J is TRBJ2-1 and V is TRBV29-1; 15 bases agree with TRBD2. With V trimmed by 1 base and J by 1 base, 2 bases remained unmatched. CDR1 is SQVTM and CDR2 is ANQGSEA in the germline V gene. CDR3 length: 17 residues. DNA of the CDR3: TGCAGCGTTGAAGCGGGACTAGCGGGGGGTTCCTACAATGAGCAGTTCTTC. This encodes CSVEAGLAGGSYNEQFF.

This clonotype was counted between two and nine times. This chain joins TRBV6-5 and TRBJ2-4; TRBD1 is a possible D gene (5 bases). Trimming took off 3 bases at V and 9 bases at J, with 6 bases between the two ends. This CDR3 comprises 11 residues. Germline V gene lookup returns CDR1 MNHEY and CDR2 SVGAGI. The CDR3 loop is CASSYQGIQYF. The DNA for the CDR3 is TGTGCCAGCAGTTATCAGGGCATTCAGTACTTC.

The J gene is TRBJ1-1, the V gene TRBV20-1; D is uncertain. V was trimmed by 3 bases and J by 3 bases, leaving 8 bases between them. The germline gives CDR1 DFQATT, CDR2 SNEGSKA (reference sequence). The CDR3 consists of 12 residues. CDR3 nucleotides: TGCAGTGCTAGGCGCCGATACACTGAAGCTTTCTTT. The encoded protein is CSARRRYTEAFF.

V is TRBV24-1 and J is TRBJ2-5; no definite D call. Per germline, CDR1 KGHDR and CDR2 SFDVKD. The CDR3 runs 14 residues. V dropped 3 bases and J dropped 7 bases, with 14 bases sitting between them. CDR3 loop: CATSDTVGDGTQYF. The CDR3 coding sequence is TGTGCCACCAGTGATACGGTTGGGGATGGGACCCAGTACTTC.

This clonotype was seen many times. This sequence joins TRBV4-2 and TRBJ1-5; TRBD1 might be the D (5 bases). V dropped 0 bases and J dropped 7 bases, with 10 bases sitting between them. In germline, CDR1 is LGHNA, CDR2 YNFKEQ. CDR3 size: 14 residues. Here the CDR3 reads CASSQEWGGQPQHF. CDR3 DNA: TGTGCCAGCAGCCAAGAGTGGGGCGGCCAGCCCCAGCATTTT.

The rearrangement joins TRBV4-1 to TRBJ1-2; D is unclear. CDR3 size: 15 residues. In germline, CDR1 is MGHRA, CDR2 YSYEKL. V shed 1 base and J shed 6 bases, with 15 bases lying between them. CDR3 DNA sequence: TGCGCCAGCAGCCAAGTGACAATTCTAGGGAATGGCTACACCTTC. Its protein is CASSQVTILGNGYTF.